Listed below are T cell receptor beta chains from one sample, sequenced in a study of PD-1 blockade in mismatch repair-deficient tumors. Sequencing used immunoSEQ multiplex PCR; TCRdb keeps in-frame clones, though not all of them. This table has 60,000 to 65,000 clones, approximately 88% appearing once. The sample in question was peripheral blood, obtained 52 weeks after starting pembrolizumab. The receptor source for this set is an adult with mismatch repair-deficient cancer. The CDR3 runs from the conserved cysteine through the conserved F or W. Each record gives: clone size, J gene, D gene, V gene, CDR3 protein, CDR3 DNA. The D gene is left open where the match is weak. The size of a clone is reported for some rows only, either as once, few or many, or as a class for expanded clones.

.,TRBJ2-3,.,TRBV27,CASTSWEDTQYF,TGTGCCAGCACTAGTTGGGAGGATACGCAGTATTTT
.,TRBJ2-6,.,TRBV7-9,CASSLPRELSSGANVLTF,TGTGCCAGCAGCCTCCCCAGGGAACTAAGCTCTGGGGCCAACGTCCTGACTTTC
.,TRBJ1-1,TRBD1,TRBV7-9,CASSQTGGAAFF,TGTGCCAGCAGCCAGACAGGGGGAGCAGCTTTCTTT
.,TRBJ2-4,.,TRBV27,CASSSVVKNIQYF,TGTGCCAGCAGTTCCGTCGTGAAAAACATTCAGTACTTC
.,TRBJ2-7,TRBD1,TRBV29-1,CSVELGTGGYEQYF,TGCAGCGTTGAACTGGGGACAGGGGGCTACGAGCAGTACTTC
once,TRBJ2-5,.,TRBV19,CASSMRTALQETQYF,TGTGCCAGTAGTATGAGGACTGCTCTACAAGAGACCCAGTACTTC
.,TRBJ2-3,.,TRBV4-1,CASSPWGSTDTQYF,TGCGCCAGCAGCCCCTGGGGGAGCACAGATACGCAGTATTTT
.,TRBJ2-2,.,TRBV10-3,CAISENAGELFF,TGTGCCATCAGTGAAAACGCCGGGGAGCTGTTTTTT
.,TRBJ2-1,TRBD2,TRBV7-6,CASSRILAGGHNEQFF,TGTGCCAGCAGCCGTATACTAGCGGGAGGGCACAATGAGCAGTTCTTC
.,TRBJ1-3,.,TRBV30,CAWSASLSSGNTIYF,TGTGCCTGGAGTGCCTCGTTAAGCTCTGGAAACACCATATATTTT
.,TRBJ2-5,TRBD1,TRBV27,CASSPHSGTEPRHF,TGTGCCAGCAGTCCGCATTCCGGGACAGAACCTAGGCACTTC
.,TRBJ1-1,.,TRBV5-1,CASSFKGNTEAFF,TGCGCCAGCAGCTTTAAGGGAAACACTGAAGCTTTCTTT
once,TRBJ1-4,TRBD1,TRBV6-5,CASSYSGTGNEKLFF,TGTGCCAGCAGTTACTCGGGGACAGGGAATGAAAAACTGTTTTTT
.,TRBJ2-1,.,TRBV5-1,CASSYRQRTYNEQFF,TGCGCCAGCAGCTATCGACAGCGCACCTACAATGAGCAGTTCTTC
.,TRBJ2-2,TRBD1,TRBV7-9,CASSFGDRGTGELFF,TGTGCCAGCAGCTTCGGGGACAGGGGGACCGGGGAGCTGTTTTTT
.,TRBJ1-4,.,TRBV28,CASSFQVLNEKLFF,TGTGCCAGCAGTTTTCAGGTGCTTAATGAAAAACTGTTTTTT
.,TRBJ1-2,.,TRBV30,CAWSVGVFGFGYTF,TGTGCCTGGAGTGTAGGAGTCTTTGGATTTGGCTACACCTTC
.,TRBJ1-4,.,TRBV21-1,CASNYHADGRTTNEKLFF,TGTGCCAGCAACTATCATGCGGATGGGAGAACAACTAATGAAAAACTGTTTTTT
.,TRBJ2-1,.,TRBV7-8,CASSPYQVASQLDEQFF,TGTGCCAGCAGTCCATATCAGGTTGCTAGCCAATTGGATGAGCAGTTCTTC
.,TRBJ2-5,.,TRBV6-6,CASSYSTARETQYF,TGTGCCAGCAGTTACTCGACGGCCAGGGAGACCCAGTACTTC
.,TRBJ2-1,.,TRBV19,CASSIYGGSYNEQFF,TGTGCCAGTAGTATATACGGGGGCTCCTACAATGAGCAGTTCTTC
.,TRBJ2-1,TRBD2,TRBV6-1,CASSASGALYNEQFF,TGTGCCAGCAGTGCGAGCGGGGCCCTCTACAATGAGCAGTTCTTC
.,TRBJ2-3,.,TRBV19,CASIRKGTDTQYF,TGTGCCAGTATTCGGAAGGGCACAGATACGCAGTATTTT
.,TRBJ2-5,TRBD2,TRBV7-8,CASSLAGAGRVRETQYF,TGTGCCAGCAGCTTAGCGGGGGCCGGGAGGGTACGAGAGACCCAGTACTTC
.,TRBJ1-3,.,TRBV29-1,CSVQTTNTIYF,TGCAGCGTCCAAACTACTAACACCATATATTTT
.,TRBJ2-1,TRBD2,TRBV4-1,CASSHLTSGSYNEQFF,TGCGCCAGCAGCCACCTTACTAGCGGGAGCTACAATGAGCAGTTCTTC
.,TRBJ2-7,.,TRBV11-1,CASSRVRSSPAEQYF,TGTGCCAGCAGTCGCGTCAGATCCTCACCGGCCGAGCAGTACTTC
.,TRBJ2-3,TRBD2,TRBV4-2,CASSQVRLAGESEEISTDTQYF,TGTGCCAGCAGCCAAGTTCGACTAGCGGGAGAATCGGAGGAAATTAGCACAGATACGCAGTATTTT
.,TRBJ2-3,TRBD1,TRBV6-5,CASSYGTGGTDTQYF,TGTGCCAGCAGTTACGGGACAGGGGGCACAGATACGCAGTATTTT
.,TRBJ2-1,.,TRBV19,CASSIALEDEQFF,TGTGCCAGTAGTATAGCCCTTGAGGATGAGCAGTTCTTC
once,TRBJ2-7,.,TRBV4-3,CASSHSKGDTYEQYF,TGCGCCAGCAGCCACTCCAAAGGGGACACCTACGAGCAGTACTTC
once,TRBJ2-1,.,TRBV16,CASSPAFGSPYNEQFF,TGTGCCAGCAGCCCGGCTTTCGGGAGTCCCTACAATGAGCAGTTCTTC
.,TRBJ2-6,.,TRBV7-9,CASSLGQAANVLTF,TGTGCCAGCAGCTTAGGACAGGCGGCCAACGTCCTGACTTTC
.,TRBJ2-5,.,TRBV27,CASSFQGGLETQYF,TGTGCCAGCAGTTTTCAAGGGGGGCTGGAGACCCAGTACTTC
few,TRBJ1-5,TRBD1,TRBV19,CASTGQGRGQPQHF,TGTGCCAGTACGGGACAGGGGAGAGGTCAGCCCCAGCATTTT
.,TRBJ2-7,.,TRBV29-1,CSVEDPQASGIHHEQYF,TGCAGCGTTGAAGACCCCCAGGCCTCAGGGATTCACCACGAGCAGTACTTC
.,TRBJ2-7,.,TRBV5-8,CASSLGSAYEQYF,TGTGCCAGCAGCTTGGGTTCCGCCTACGAGCAGTACTTC
.,TRBJ2-1,TRBD2,TRBV19,CASSIEGLRVDEQFF,TGTGCCAGTAGTATAGAGGGACTAAGAGTTGATGAGCAGTTCTTC
.,TRBJ2-1,TRBD2,TRBV7-9,CASSPGLAVSGGQFF,TGTGCCAGCAGTCCGGGACTAGCGGTCTCCGGTGGGCAGTTCTTC
.,TRBJ1-5,TRBD1,TRBV28,CASSEQGAQPQHF,TGTGCCAGCAGTGAACAGGGGGCTCAGCCCCAGCATTTT
.,TRBJ2-4,.,TRBV7-9,CASSPTVGQGAAKNIQYF,TGTGCCAGCAGCCCTACCGTGGGCCAAGGAGCCGCCAAAAACATTCAGTACTTC
.,TRBJ2-1,TRBD2,TRBV5-1,CASSLGLAAYNEQFF,TGCGCCAGCAGCTTGGGACTAGCGGCCTACAATGAGCAGTTCTTC
.,TRBJ2-7,.,TRBV29-1,CSVARDSHEQYF,TGCAGCGTTGCCCGGGACTCCCACGAGCAGTACTTC
.,TRBJ2-2,TRBD1,TRBV7-9,CASSPKTGDSTGELFF,TGTGCCAGCAGCCCCAAGACAGGGGATAGCACCGGGGAGCTGTTTTTT
.,TRBJ1-1,.,TRBV2,CASVRLREGTEAFF,TGTGCCAGCGTCAGGCTGCGGGAGGGGACTGAAGCTTTCTTT
.,TRBJ2-7,.,TRBV4-1,CASSQEPGDRYEQYF,TGCGCCAGCAGCCAAGAGCCGGGGGACCGCTACGAGCAGTACTTC
.,TRBJ2-1,TRBD1,TRBV6-5,CASRGRGQNNEQFF,TGTGCCAGCAGAGGAAGGGGACAGAACAATGAGCAGTTCTTC
.,TRBJ2-7,.,TRBV11-3,CASSLGNKGGVGEQYF,TGTGCCAGCAGCTTAGGAAACAAGGGTGGGGTTGGCGAGCAGTACTTC
.,TRBJ2-5,.,TRBV2,CASSVETGLQYF,TGTGCCAGCAGTGTCGAAACAGGGCTCCAGTACTTC
.,TRBJ2-7,.,TRBV7-3,CASSRTYGSEQYF,TGTGCCAGCAGCCGTACTTATGGTAGCGAGCAGTACTTC
.,TRBJ2-3,TRBD2,TRBV19,CASSIGGGSGAATDTQYF,TGTGCCAGTAGTATAGGGGGGGGTTCGGGCGCCGCGACAGATACGCAGTATTTT
.,TRBJ2-3,TRBD2,TRBV6-4,CASSDSIGLAATQYF,TGTGCCAGCAGTGACTCGATCGGACTAGCTGCTACGCAGTATTTT
.,TRBJ1-1,.,TRBV4-3,CASSQIRSRGTEAFF,TGCGCCAGCAGCCAAATACGATCGAGGGGCACTGAAGCTTTCTTT
.,TRBJ2-1,TRBD2,TRBV9,CASSVGGSTSGDYNEQFF,TGTGCCAGCAGCGTAGGCGGGTCGACTAGCGGGGACTACAATGAGCAGTTCTTC
.,TRBJ2-6,.,TRBV4-1,CASSPNGAGANVLTF,TGCGCCAGCAGCCCAAACGGGGCTGGGGCCAACGTCCTGACTTTC
.,TRBJ2-1,TRBD2,TRBV5-1,CASKRLAEKFDEQFF,TGCGCCAGCAAACGACTAGCGGAGAAGTTCGATGAGCAGTTCTTC
.,TRBJ2-7,TRBD2,TRBV7-2,CASSLGTSGPKPPEQYF,TGTGCCAGCAGCTTAGGGACTAGCGGCCCTAAACCCCCCGAGCAGTACTTC
.,TRBJ2-1,.,TRBV6-1,CASSEGGQRLNEQFF,TGTGCCAGCAGTGAGGGAGGACAGAGATTAAATGAGCAGTTCTTC